Listed below are T cell receptor beta chains from one sample, sequenced in a study of graft-versus-host responses after intestinal transplantation. The repertoire was sequenced with immunoSEQ multiplex PCR; TCRdb's copy has only in-frame clones and lacks some. The sample lists tens of thousands of clones; almost 95% were seen once. No antigen has been assigned to these receptors. The specimen was unstimulated CD4+ T cells sorted from spleen or lymph node cells, collected before transplant. These receptors were taken from a human donor who was the organ donor for an intestinal transplant. CDR3s include the opening cysteine and the closing phenylalanine or tryptophan. A D gene is named only where the DNA matches it firmly. A clone size is listed for some rows: how often the clone was seen (once, few, many), or a class if it is expanded.

V gene	J gene	clone size	D gene	CDR3 protein	CDR3 DNA
TRBV7-9	TRBJ2-2	-	-	CASSLLSGPGELFF	TGTGCCAGCAGCCTACTGTCGGGCCCCGGGGAGCTGTTTTTT
TRBV7-6	TRBJ1-1	-	TRBD1	CASSYSRTGGTEAFF	TGTGCCAGCAGTTACTCTCGGACAGGGGGCACTGAAGCTTTCTTT
TRBV6-6	TRBJ2-3	-	-	CASSYPDRRTDTQYF	TGTGCCAGCAGTTACCCCGACAGGCGCACAGATACGCAGTATTTT
TRBV7-9	TRBJ2-1	-	-	CASSWEVSYNEQFF	TGTGCCAGCAGCTGGGAGGTCTCCTACAATGAGCAGTTCTTC
TRBV7-9	TRBJ2-7	-	-	CASSSLGDEQYF	TGTGCCAGCAGCTCACTGGGGGACGAGCAGTACTTC
TRBV6-5	TRBJ1-2	-	-	CASKTSRGNYGYTF	TGTGCCAGCAAAACGAGTCGTGGCAACTATGGCTACACCTTC
TRBV4-3	TRBJ2-3	-	TRBD2	CASSRGLGTDTQYF	TGCGCCAGCAGCCGAGGACTAGGAACAGATACGCAGTATTTT
TRBV25-1	TRBJ2-3	-	TRBD1	CASSEWGTGTDTQYF	TGTGCCAGCAGTGAATGGGGGACAGGCACAGATACGCAGTATTTT
TRBV7-9	TRBJ2-7	-	TRBD1	CASSLQEQGQQYF	TGTGCCAGCAGCTTACAGGAACAGGGGCAACAGTACTTC
TRBV18	TRBJ2-3	-	-	CASSPPADTQYF	TGTGCCAGCTCACCACCCGCAGATACGCAGTATTTT
TRBV7-9	TRBJ2-7	once	-	CASSSRVGSYEQYF	TGTGCCAGCAGCTCGAGGGTAGGGTCCTACGAGCAGTACTTC
TRBV5-1	TRBJ2-5	-	TRBD1	CASSRDRGRETQYF	TGCGCCAGCAGCAGGGACAGGGGGCGGGAGACCCAGTACTTC
TRBV5-6	TRBJ2-5	once	-	CASSKGGQETQYF	TGTGCCAGCAGTAAGGGGGGCCAAGAGACCCAGTACTTC
TRBV11-2	TRBJ2-7	-	TRBD2	CASSSSMGLAGVLYEQYF	TGTGCCAGCAGCTCCTCAATGGGTCTAGCGGGGGTACTCTACGAGCAGTACTTC
TRBV18	TRBJ2-7	-	TRBD1	CASSPKQGVTSEQYF	TGTGCCAGCTCACCCAAACAGGGGGTGACGAGCGAGCAGTACTTC
TRBV10-3	TRBJ2-7	-	TRBD1	CAISPRGLYEQYF	TGTGCCATCAGCCCCAGGGGGCTATACGAGCAGTACTTC
TRBV7-3	TRBJ1-4	once	TRBD1	CASSLRTGWRNEKLFF	TGTGCCAGCAGCTTACGGACAGGCTGGAGAAATGAAAAACTGTTTTTT
TRBV6-6	TRBJ2-7	few	-	CASSYPPGYEQYF	TGTGCCAGCAGTTACCCCCCCGGTTACGAGCAGTACTTC
TRBV18	TRBJ2-1	-	TRBD2	CASSPRASGGIEFF	TGTGCCAGCTCACCGAGGGCTAGCGGGGGAATCGAGTTCTTC
TRBV27	TRBJ1-2	-	TRBD1	CASSLRQGTKGYTF	TGTGCCAGCAGTTTACGACAGGGAACGAAAGGCTACACCTTC
TRBV5-1	TRBJ1-2	once	-	CASSFGRGNYGYTF	TGCGCCAGCAGTTTCGGGAGGGGAAACTATGGCTACACCTTC
TRBV2	TRBJ1-5	once	-	CASSVDIRGNQPQHF	TGTGCCAGCAGTGTGGACATTCGGGGGAATCAGCCCCAGCATTTT
TRBV4-2	TRBJ2-4	-	-	CASSQEAGLQNIQYF	TGTGCCAGCAGCCAAGAGGCAGGCCTGCAAAACATTCAGTACTTC
TRBV6-5	TRBJ1-5	once	TRBD1	CASRGQGGQPQHF	TGTGCCAGCAGAGGACAGGGGGGTCAGCCCCAGCATTTT
TRBV7-9	TRBJ1-4	-	-	CASSLNEAEKLFF	TGTGCCAGCAGCTTAAATGAGGCTGAAAAACTGTTTTTT
TRBV29-1	TRBJ2-7	-	TRBD1	CSVENRGEQYF	TGCAGCGTTGAAAACAGGGGCGAGCAGTACTTC
TRBV11-3	TRBJ1-5	-	TRBD1	CASSPEQGNSNQPQHF	TGTGCCAGCAGCCCCGAACAGGGGAATAGCAATCAGCCCCAGCATTTT
TRBV6-4	TRBJ2-1	-	-	CASSDTRGFSGGGPNEQFF	TGTGCCAGCAGTGACACGAGGGGATTCAGTGGGGGGGGCCCCAATGAGCAGTTCTTC
TRBV19	TRBJ1-5	once	TRBD1	CASSMGTGGISNQPQHF	TGTGCCAGTAGTATGGGGACAGGAGGAATTAGCAATCAGCCCCAGCATTTT
TRBV5-1	TRBJ2-7	-	TRBD1	CASSLPLTGGINEQYF	TGCGCCAGCAGCTTGCCGCTTACAGGGGGCATAAACGAGCAGTACTTC
TRBV5-1	TRBJ2-7	-	-	CASSPRGGGTEQYF	TGCGCCAGCAGCCCTAGGGGGGGCGGAACCGAGCAGTACTTC